The rows below give T cell receptor beta chains drawn from one sample of a study of cytomegalovirus exposure and HLA in healthy donors. The protocol was immunoSEQ multiplex PCR, while the TCRdb copy is restricted to in-frame clones and leaves out a portion. The sample shows some 130,000 clones, approximately 8.9% of them seen only once. Sequencing was carried out using PBMCs. These receptor sequences come from a woman aged 40 to 50 in good health and CMV-seropositive. Both conserved end residues are part of each CDR3. Fields, in order: J gene, V gene, CDR3 protein.

TRBJ2-5	TRBV5-1	CASSFRLAGYKETQYF
TRBJ2-7	TRBV21-1	CASSRDSGLGSEQYF
TRBJ2-1	TRBV5-6	CASSLSGGPAYNEQFF
TRBJ1-2	TRBV7-9	CASSLEVSGYGYTF
TRBJ2-5	TRBV11-2	CASSPGETQYF
TRBJ2-7	TRBV7-6	CASSLGGISNYEQYF
TRBJ2-1	TRBV5-6	CASSLRGGGEQFF
TRBJ2-7	TRBV2	CASRSIDRAEQYF
TRBJ2-7	TRBV5-4	CASSLGVGGSYEQYF
TRBJ2-1	TRBV2	CASRYYNEQFF
TRBJ2-1	TRBV7-2	CASSRESGTRYNEQFF
TRBJ1-2	TRBV7-2	CASSPTQGNYGYTF
TRBJ2-2	TRBV9	CASSSGTSGTGELFF
TRBJ2-7	TRBV6-1	CASSEPGQYNQYF
TRBJ2-3	TRBV7-2	CASSSSTSGSTDTQYF
TRBJ2-7	TRBV6-5	CASSPTGTGYSEQYF
TRBJ1-2	TRBV18	CASSIGPPGGTERYGYTF
TRBJ1-1	TRBV19	CASSLLGVGTEAFF
TRBJ1-5	TRBV5-6	CASSSWGGNQPQHF
TRBJ2-7	TRBV27	CASSLWGQENEQYF
TRBJ2-5	TRBV5-1	CASSLTSGGTLKETQYF
TRBJ2-3	TRBV5-4	CASSLGGGGSADTQYF
TRBJ2-1	TRBV15	CATSPPPGTSGGVLNEQFF
TRBJ1-1	TRBV9	CASSGQGAVNTEAFF
TRBJ2-1	TRBV6-4	CASSNSSGTYNEQFF
TRBJ1-6	TRBV5-1	CASSLEAPADSPLHF
TRBJ2-2	TRBV14	CASRLSGTNTGELFF
TRBJ2-1	TRBV9	CASSPGTSGGAGEQFF
TRBJ2-3	TRBV27	CASSSQGPDTQYF
TRBJ2-5	TRBV12-5	CASGLGEMVGETQYF
TRBJ1-4	TRBV4-2	CASSQESLGTGREKLFF
TRBJ2-2	TRBV14	CASSLTGLGGELFF
TRBJ1-3	TRBV6-5	CASSYEGAGNTIYF
TRBJ2-1	TRBV12-5	CASGLIAGGPRDEQFF
TRBJ2-7	TRBV5-1	CASSPTGSSPYEQYF
TRBJ2-1	TRBV5-6	CASSTGNSYNEQFF
TRBJ1-4	TRBV5-6	CASSYREISEKLFF
TRBJ1-1	TRBV19	CASSLGTGTEAFF
TRBJ2-7	TRBV5-3	CARIRGQVTLYEQYF
TRBJ1-1	TRBV5-1	CASSPIEGDTEAFF
TRBJ1-1	TRBV5-1	CASSYGAGGTAGYTEAFF
TRBJ2-3	TRBV19	CASSRGYTDTQYF
TRBJ1-2	TRBV5-1	CASSAGQVPSSYGYTF
TRBJ1-6	TRBV21-1	CASTNRRPGQGGSPLHF
TRBJ2-3	TRBV18	CASSPNEDTQYF
TRBJ2-3	TRBV5-6	CASSLGATLGDTQYF
TRBJ1-1	TRBV19	CASTFDPGIQNTEAFF
TRBJ1-1	TRBV12-5	CASGLERDTEAFF
TRBJ2-1	TRBV30	CAWSPGGSHNEQFF
TRBJ2-2	TRBV19	CASKGGGPIVELFF
TRBJ2-1	TRBV2	CASSDPRGYSYNEQFF
TRBJ2-7	TRBV5-1	CASSLLTSGAYEQYF
TRBJ2-1	TRBV5-1	CASSAGTSGGPQFF
TRBJ1-5	TRBV10-3	CAISHKGQGVGAQHF